This T cell receptor beta chain was sequenced during a study of T cell responses to AZD1222 COVID-19 vaccine. About the research overall: Both about-4-week and about-12-week second-dose recipients were combined.

Clones were read by immunoSEQ multiplex PCR, and TCRdb kept only the in-frame ones, dropping some. The data show about 100,000 clones, more than 75% seen once. The study, taken as a whole, reports: Spike-specific TCR repertoires showed rising breadth and depth after two AZD1222 doses.

As for this clone: The antigen remains undetermined.

V lost 10 bases and J lost 5; bases outside the gene matches: 9. The CDR3 sequence is 14 residues long. CDR1 and CDR2 from the germline V gene are MNHEY and SVGAGI. V is TRBV6-5 and J is TRBJ1-3; TRBD1 aligns across 9 bases. This specimen consisted of peripheral blood, obtained on day 0 of AZD1222 vaccination. This TCR came from an adult in good health. The CDR3 DNA reads as TGTGCCACCAGGACAGGGGTCGCTAGAAACACCATATATTTT. This codes for CATRTGVARNTIYF.